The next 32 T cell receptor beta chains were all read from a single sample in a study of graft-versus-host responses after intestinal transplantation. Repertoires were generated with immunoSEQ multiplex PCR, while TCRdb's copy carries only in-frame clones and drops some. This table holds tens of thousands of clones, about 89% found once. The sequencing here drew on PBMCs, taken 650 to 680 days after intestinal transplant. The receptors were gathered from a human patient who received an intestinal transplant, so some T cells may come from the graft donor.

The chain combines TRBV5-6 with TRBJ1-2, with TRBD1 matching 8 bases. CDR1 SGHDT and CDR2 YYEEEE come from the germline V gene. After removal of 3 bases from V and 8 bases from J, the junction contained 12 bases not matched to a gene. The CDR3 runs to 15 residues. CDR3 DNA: TGTGCCAGCAGCTACGGAGGACAGGGCTTATCAGGCTACACCTTC. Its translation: CASSYGGQGLSGYTF.

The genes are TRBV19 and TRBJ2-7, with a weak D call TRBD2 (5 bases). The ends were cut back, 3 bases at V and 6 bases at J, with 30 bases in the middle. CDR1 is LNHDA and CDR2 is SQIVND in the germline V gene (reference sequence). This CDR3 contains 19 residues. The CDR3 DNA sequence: TGTGCCAGTAGTATGGCGGTCGGGTGGCTAGTTCCTCCGCGGGTCGAGCAGTACTTC. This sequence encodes CASSMAVGWLVPPRVEQYF.

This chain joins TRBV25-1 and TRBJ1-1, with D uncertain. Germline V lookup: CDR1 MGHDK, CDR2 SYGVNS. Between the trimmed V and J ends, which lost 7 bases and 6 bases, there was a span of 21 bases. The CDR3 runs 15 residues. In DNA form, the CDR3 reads TGTGCCAGCACCAGCTCATTATTCGGCCGATCTGAAGCTTTCTTT. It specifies CASTSSLFGRSEAFF.

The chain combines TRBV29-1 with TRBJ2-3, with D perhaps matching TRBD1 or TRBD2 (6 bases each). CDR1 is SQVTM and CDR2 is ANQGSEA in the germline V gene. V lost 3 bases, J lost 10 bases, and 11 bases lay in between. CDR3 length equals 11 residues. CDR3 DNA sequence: TGCAGCGTTGATGTGGGGGGCTCGCAGTATTTT. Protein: CSVDVGGSQYF.

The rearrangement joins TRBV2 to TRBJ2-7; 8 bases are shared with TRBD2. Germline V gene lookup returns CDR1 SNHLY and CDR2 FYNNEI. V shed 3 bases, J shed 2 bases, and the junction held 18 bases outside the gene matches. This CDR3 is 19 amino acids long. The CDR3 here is CASSDFYITGTSSPYEQYF. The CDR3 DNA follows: TGTGCCAGCAGTGATTTTTATATTACCGGGACTAGTTCTCCCTACGAGCAGTACTTC.

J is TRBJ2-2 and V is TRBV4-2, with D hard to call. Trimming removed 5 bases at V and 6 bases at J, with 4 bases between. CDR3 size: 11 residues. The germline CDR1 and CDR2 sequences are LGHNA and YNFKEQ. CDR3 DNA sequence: TGTGCCAGCAGCGCCTCCGGGGAGCTGTTTTTT. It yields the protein CASSASGELFF.

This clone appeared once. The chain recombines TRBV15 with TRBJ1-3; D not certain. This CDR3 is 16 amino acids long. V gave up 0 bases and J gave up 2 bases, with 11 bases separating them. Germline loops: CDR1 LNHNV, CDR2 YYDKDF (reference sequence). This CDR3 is CATSREMWAPGNTIYF. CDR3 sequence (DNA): TGTGCCACCAGCAGAGAAATGTGGGCGCCTGGAAACACCATATATTTT.

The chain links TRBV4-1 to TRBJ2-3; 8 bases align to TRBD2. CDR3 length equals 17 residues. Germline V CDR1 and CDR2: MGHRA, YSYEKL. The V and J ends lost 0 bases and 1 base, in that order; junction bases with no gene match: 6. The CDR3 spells CASSQDIFGGGTDTQYF. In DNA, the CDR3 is TGCGCCAGCAGCCAAGATATTTTCGGGGGGGGCACAGATACGCAGTATTTT.

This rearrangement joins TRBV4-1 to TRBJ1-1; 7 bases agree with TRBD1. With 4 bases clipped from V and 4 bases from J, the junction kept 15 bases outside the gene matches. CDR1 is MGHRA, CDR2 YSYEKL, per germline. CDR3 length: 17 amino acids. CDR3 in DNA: TGCGCCAGCAGCCTTAGAACAGGGGTTTGGCGGGGCACTGAAGCTTTCTTT. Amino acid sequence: CASSLRTGVWRGTEAFF.

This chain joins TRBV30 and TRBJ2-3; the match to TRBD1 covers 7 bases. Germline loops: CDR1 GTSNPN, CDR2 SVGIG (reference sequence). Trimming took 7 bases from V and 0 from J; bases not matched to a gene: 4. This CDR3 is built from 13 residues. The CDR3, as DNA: TGTGCCTCGGGACAGCAGAGCACAGATACGCAGTATTTT. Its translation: CASGQQSTDTQYF.

CDR3 amino acids: CSVVMLSPTTGKIWTETQYF. CDR3 nucleotide sequence: TGCAGCGTTGTAATGCTCTCTCCTACGACAGGGAAGATATGGACAGAGACCCAGTACTTC. This chain joins TRBV29-1 and TRBJ2-5, with 7 bases fitting TRBD1. Trimming removed 4 bases from V and 4 bases from J; junction bases left unmatched: 27. The CDR3 has 20 amino acids. Germline assignment: CDR1 SQVTM and CDR2 ANQGSEA.

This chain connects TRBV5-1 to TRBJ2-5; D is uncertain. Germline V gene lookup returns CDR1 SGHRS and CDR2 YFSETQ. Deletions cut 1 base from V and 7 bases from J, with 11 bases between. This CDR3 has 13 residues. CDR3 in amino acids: CASSLKSGGTQYF. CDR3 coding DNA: TGCGCCAGCAGCTTGAAGTCCGGTGGGACCCAGTACTTC.

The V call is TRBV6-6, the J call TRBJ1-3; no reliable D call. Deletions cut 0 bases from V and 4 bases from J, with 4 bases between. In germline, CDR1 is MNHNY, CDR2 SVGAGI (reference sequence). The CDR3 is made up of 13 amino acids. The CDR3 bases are TGTGCCAGCAGTTACTCGGTCGGAAACACCATATATTTT. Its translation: CASSYSVGNTIYF.

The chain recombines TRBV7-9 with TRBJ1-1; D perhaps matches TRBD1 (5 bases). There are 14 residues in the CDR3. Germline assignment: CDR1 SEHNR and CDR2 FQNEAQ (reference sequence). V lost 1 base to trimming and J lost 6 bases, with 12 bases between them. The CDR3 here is CASSLERGFAEAFF. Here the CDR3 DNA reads TGTGCCAGCAGCTTAGAAAGGGGCTTCGCTGAAGCTTTCTTT.

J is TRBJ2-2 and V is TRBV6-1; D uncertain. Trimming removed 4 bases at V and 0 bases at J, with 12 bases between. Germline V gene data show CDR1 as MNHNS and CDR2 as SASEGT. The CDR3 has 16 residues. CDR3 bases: TGTGCCAGCAGTGCAAGACGGACCGCGAACACCGGGGAGCTGTTTTTT. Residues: CASSARRTANTGELFF.

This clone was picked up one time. The CDR3: CASSFRGQGTEAFF. The CDR3 coding sequence is TGTGCCAGCAGCTTCAGGGGGCAGGGGACTGAAGCTTTCTTT. This sequence joins TRBV7-9 and TRBJ1-1, with TRBD1 identical over 8 bases. Germline CDR1 is SEHNR and CDR2 is FQNEAQ (reference sequence). V shed 3 bases and J 5 bases; nucleotides not matched to a gene: 5. CDR3 length equals 14 residues.

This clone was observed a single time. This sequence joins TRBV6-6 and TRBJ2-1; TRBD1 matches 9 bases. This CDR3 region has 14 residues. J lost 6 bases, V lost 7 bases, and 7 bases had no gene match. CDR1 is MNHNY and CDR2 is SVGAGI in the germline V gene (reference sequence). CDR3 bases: TGTGCCAGCACCCCGGGACAGGGATCCAATGAGCAGTTCTTC. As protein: CASTPGQGSNEQFF.

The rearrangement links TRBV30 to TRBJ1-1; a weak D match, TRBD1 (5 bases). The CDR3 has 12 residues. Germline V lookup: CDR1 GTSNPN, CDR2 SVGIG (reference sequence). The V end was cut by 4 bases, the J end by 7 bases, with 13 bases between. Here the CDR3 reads CAWTTGILEAFF. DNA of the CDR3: TGTGCCTGGACTACAGGCATCCTTGAAGCTTTCTTT. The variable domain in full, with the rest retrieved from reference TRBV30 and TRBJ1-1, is SQTIHQWPATLVQPVGSPLSLECTVEGTSNPNLYWYRQAAGRGLQLLFYSVGIGQISSEVPQNLSASRPQDRQFILSSKKLLLSDSGFYLCAWTTGILEAFFGQGTRLTVV.

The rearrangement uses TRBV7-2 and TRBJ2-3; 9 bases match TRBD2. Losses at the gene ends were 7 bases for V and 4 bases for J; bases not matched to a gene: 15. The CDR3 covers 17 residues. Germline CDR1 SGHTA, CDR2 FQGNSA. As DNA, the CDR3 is TGTGCCAGCAAAGGGATCTCGGCGGGGGGGCGTTCAGATACGCAGTATTTT. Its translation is CASKGISAGGRSDTQYF. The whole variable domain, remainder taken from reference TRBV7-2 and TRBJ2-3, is GAGVSQSPSNKVTEKGKDVELRCDPISGHTALYWYRQSLGQGLEFLIYFQGNSAPDKSGLPSDRFSAERTGGSVSTLTIQRTQQEDSAVYLCASKGISAGGRSDTQYFGPGTRLTVL.

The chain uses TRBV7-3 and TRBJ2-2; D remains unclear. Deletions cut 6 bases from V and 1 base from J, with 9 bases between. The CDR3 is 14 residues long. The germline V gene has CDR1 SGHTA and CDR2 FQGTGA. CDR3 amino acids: CASRLDGNTGELFF. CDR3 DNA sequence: TGTGCCAGCAGGTTGGATGGGAACACCGGGGAGCTGTTTTTT.

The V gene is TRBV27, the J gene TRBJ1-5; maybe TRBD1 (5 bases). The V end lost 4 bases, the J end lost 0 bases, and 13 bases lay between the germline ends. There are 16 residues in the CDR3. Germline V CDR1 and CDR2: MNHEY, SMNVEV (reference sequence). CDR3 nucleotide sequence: TGTGCCAGCAGTTCAAACAGGTACTATAGCAATCAGCCCCAGCATTTT. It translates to CASSSNRYYSNQPQHF.

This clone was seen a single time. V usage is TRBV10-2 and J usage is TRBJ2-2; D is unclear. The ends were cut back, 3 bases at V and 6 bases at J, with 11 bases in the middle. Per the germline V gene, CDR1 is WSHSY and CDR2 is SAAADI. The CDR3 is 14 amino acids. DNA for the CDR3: TGCGCCAGCAGTGACCTCGGCCCCCCCGGGGAGCTGTTTTTT. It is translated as CASSDLGPPGELFF.

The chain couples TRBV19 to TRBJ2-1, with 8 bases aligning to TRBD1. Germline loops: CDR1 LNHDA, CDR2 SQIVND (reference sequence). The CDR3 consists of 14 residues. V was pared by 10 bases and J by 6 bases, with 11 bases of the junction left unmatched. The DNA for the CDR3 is TGTGCCACCTCTACAGGGGGGTTTGTCAATGAGCAGTTCTTC. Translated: CATSTGGFVNEQFF.

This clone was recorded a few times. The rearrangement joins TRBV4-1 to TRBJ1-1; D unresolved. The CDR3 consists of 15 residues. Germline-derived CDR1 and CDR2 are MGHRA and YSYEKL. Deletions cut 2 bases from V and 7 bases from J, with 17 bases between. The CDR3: CASSQSLILGYEAFF. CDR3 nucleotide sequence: TGCGCCAGCAGCCAATCCCTAATCCTGGGGTATGAAGCTTTCTTT.

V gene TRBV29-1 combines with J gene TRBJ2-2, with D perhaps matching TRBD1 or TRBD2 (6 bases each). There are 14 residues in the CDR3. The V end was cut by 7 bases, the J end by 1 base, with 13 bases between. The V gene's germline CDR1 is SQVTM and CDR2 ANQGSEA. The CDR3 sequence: CSAGGGLNTGELFF. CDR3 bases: TGCAGCGCCGGAGGGGGTCTGAACACCGGGGAGCTGTTTTTT.

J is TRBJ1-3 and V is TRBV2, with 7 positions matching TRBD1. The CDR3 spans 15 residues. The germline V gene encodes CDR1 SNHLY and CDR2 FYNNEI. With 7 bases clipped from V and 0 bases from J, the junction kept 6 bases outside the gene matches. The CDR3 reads CASTPGGTSGNTIYF. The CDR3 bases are TGTGCCAGCACTCCAGGGGGGACCTCTGGAAACACCATATATTTT.

CDR3 sequence: CASSQEIRITQYF. CDR3 in DNA: TGTGCCAGCAGCCAAGAAATACGGATTACGCAGTATTTT. This sequence joins TRBV14 and TRBJ2-3; the D is unclear. V lost 0 bases and J 8 bases, leaving 9 bases between the germline ends. The CDR3 runs to 13 residues. Per germline, CDR1 SGHDN and CDR2 FVKESK.

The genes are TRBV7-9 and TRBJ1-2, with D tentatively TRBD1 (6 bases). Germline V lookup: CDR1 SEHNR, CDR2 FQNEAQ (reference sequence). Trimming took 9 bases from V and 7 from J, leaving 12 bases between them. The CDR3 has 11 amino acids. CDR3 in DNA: TGTGCCAGTTCTACAGGGTCTGGCTACACCTTC. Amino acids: CASSTGSGYTF.

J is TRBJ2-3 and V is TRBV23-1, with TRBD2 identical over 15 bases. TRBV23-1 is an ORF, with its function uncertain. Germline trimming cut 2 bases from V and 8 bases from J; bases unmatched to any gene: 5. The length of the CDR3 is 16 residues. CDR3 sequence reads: CASSQRGTSGGSTQYF. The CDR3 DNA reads TGCGCCAGCAGTCAAAGGGGGACTAGCGGGGGGTCTACGCAGTATTTT.

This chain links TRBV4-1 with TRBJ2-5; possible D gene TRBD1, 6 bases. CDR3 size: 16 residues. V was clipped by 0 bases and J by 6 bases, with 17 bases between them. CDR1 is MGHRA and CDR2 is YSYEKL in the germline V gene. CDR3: CASSQDGTTRGKTQYF. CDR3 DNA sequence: TGCGCCAGCAGCCAAGATGGGACAACTCGGGGAAAGACCCAGTACTTC.

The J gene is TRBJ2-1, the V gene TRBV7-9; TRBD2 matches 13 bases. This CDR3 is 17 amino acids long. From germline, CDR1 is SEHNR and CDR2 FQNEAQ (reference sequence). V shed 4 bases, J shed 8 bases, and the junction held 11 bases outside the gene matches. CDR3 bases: TGTGCCAGCAGCTATCGTCCCGGGACTAGCGGGGTCTATGAGCAGTTCTTC. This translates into CASSYRPGTSGVYEQFF. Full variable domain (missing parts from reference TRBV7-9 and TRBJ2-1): DTGVSQNPRHKITKRGQNVTFRCDPISEHNRLYWYRQTLGQGPEFLTYFQNEAQLEKSRLLSDRFSAERPKGSFSTLEIQRTEQGDSAMYLCASSYRPGTSGVYEQFFGPGTRLTVL.

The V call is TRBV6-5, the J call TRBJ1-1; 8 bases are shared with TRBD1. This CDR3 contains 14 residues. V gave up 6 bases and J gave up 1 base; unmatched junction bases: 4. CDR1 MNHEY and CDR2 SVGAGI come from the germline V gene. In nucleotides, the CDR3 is TGTGCCAGCAGAGGACAGGGTAGGAACACTGAAGCTTTCTTT. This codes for CASRGQGRNTEAFF.